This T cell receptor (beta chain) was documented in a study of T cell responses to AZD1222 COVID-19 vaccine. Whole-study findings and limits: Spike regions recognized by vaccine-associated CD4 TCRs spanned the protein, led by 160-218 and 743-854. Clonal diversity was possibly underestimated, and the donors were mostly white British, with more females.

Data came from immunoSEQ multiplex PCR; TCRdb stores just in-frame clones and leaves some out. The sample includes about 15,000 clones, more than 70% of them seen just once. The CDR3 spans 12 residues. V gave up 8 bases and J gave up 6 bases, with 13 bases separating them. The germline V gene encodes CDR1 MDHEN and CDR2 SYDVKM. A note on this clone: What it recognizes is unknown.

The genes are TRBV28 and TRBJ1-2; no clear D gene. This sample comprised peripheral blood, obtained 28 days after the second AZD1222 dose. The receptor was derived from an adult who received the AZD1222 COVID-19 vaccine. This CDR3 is CASALPGNGYTF. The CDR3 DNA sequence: TGTGCCAGCGCCCTACCGGGGAATGGCTACACCTTC.